The next 32 T cell receptor beta chains were all read from a single sample in a study of T cell responses to AZD1222 COVID-19 vaccine. Data came from immunoSEQ multiplex PCR; TCRdb stores just in-frame clones and leaves some out. This repertoire shows some 130,000 clones, about 91% found once; its top ten account for about 1.9%. Sequences were derived from peripheral blood, sampled 28 days after the second AZD1222 dose. These receptors all come from an adult who received the AZD1222 COVID-19 vaccine.

The rearrangement links TRBV19 to TRBJ1-5; D remains unclear. This CDR3 is built from 17 residues. With 3 bases removed from V and 0 bases from J, the gap between germline ends came to 15 bases. Per germline, CDR1 LNHDA and CDR2 SQIVND (reference sequence). The chain's CDR3 is CASSMSQTANSNQPQHF. CDR3 DNA sequence: TGTGCCAGTAGTATGTCGCAGACCGCAAATAGCAATCAGCCCCAGCATTTT.

The chain is built from TRBV25-1 and TRBJ2-5; 7 bases agree with TRBD2. The CDR3 has 16 amino acids. V trimming: 3 bases; J trimming: 1 base; junction bases outside the gene matches: 8. Germline CDR1 and CDR2: MGHDK and SYGVNS. CDR3 protein: CASSDGLREAQETQYF. DNA for the CDR3: TGTGCCAGCAGTGATGGGCTACGGGAGGCCCAAGAGACCCAGTACTTC.

The chain is built from TRBV19 and TRBJ2-7, with 10 bases fitting TRBD1. Germline CDR1 reads LNHDA; CDR2 reads SQIVND (reference sequence). The junction had 9 bases not matched to a gene; V was cut back by 11 bases and J by 5 bases. The CDR3 has 13 residues. The CDR3: CAGRRDRGHEQYV. The CDR3 nucleotides read TGTGCCGGACGCCGGGACAGGGGTCACGAGCAGTACGTC.

This clone was detected only once. V and J are TRBV18 and TRBJ1-4; D unresolved. Germline loops: CDR1 KGHSH, CDR2 LQKENI. With 1 base removed from V and 0 bases from J, the gap between germline ends came to 6 bases. The CDR3 spans 15 residues. The CDR3 loop reads CASSPRTATNEKLFF. CDR3 nucleotide sequence: TGTGCCAGCTCACCACGGACCGCAACTAATGAAAAACTGTTTTTT.

The chain employs TRBV19 and TRBJ2-1, with D perhaps matching TRBD2 (5 bases). CDR3 size: 16 residues. Between the trimmed V and J ends, which lost 3 bases and 7 bases, there was a span of 19 bases. CDR1 and CDR2 (germline): LNHDA, SQIVND (reference sequence). CDR3 in DNA: TGTGCCAGTAGTATCCCGGCGGGTCCCTCCGGGAATGAGCAGTTCTTC. It specifies CASSIPAGPSGNEQFF.

This rearrangement joins TRBV6-5 to TRBJ1-2; 7 nucleotides line up with TRBD1. V dropped 4 bases and J dropped 7; count of bases not matched to a gene: 3. Germline CDR1 is MNHEY and CDR2 is SVGAGI. This CDR3 is built from 12 residues. The CDR3 DNA reads as TGTGCCAGCAGTTCGGGACAGTCTGGCTACACCTTC. Its protein is CASSSGQSGYTF.

The V gene is TRBV19, the J gene TRBJ2-2; 11 bases align to TRBD1. Germline trimming cut 6 bases from V and 8 bases from J; bases unmatched to any gene: 5. Germline assignment: CDR1 LNHDA and CDR2 SQIVND (reference sequence). This CDR3 has 14 residues. DNA for the CDR3: TGTGCCAGTAGCCGGACAGGGGGCAAAGGGGAGCTGTTTTTT. It is translated as CASSRTGGKGELFF. Based on the CDR3 plus reference TRBV19 and TRBJ2-2, the full variable domain is DGGITQSPKYLFRKEGQNVTLSCEQNLNHDAMYWYRQDPGQGLRLIYYSQIVNDFQKGDIAEGYSVSREKKESFPLTVTSAQKNPTAFYLCASSRTGGKGELFFGEGSRLTVL.

The chain joins TRBV5-1 to TRBJ2-5; D not resolved. Germline assignment: CDR1 SGHRS and CDR2 YFSETQ. The CDR3 sequence is 15 residues long. Trimming shortened V by 4 bases and J by 7 bases, and 20 bases separated the two germline ends. DNA of the CDR3: TGCGCCAGCAGCCCTGAATCTAGTTCGTTCGGGACCCAGTACTTC. Its translation: CASSPESSSFGTQYF.

The chain is built from TRBV18 and TRBJ2-1; possible D gene TRBD1, 5 bases. The germline V gene encodes CDR1 KGHSH and CDR2 LQKENI. The germline V and J ends were trimmed by 1 base and 5 bases, with 9 bases remaining between them. The CDR3 has 14 residues. The CDR3 DNA reads TGTGCCAGCTCACCACAATCAGGGAACAATGAGCAGTTCTTC. Its protein product is CASSPQSGNNEQFF.

The chain joins TRBV19 to TRBJ1-1; possibly TRBD1 for D (5 bases). V lost 6 bases and J lost 8, with 13 bases in between. This CDR3 has 12 amino acids. Germline V gene data show CDR1 as LNHDA and CDR2 as SQIVND (reference sequence). The CDR3 bases are TGTGCCAGTAGCTATAGGGGAGCGGAAGCTTTCTTT. It yields the protein CASSYRGAEAFF.

V is TRBV12-3 or TRBV12-4 and J is TRBJ2-7; D gene unclear. The CDR3 is 11 residues long. Trimming took 5 bases from V and 6 from J, leaving 8 bases between them. The CDR3 DNA reads as TGTGCCAGCAGTCTCAGTTCCGAGCAGTACGTC. This codes for CASSLSSEQYV.

The V call is TRBV5-4, the J call TRBJ2-5; 11 bases line up with TRBD2. This CDR3 is 15 amino acids long. Germline V gene data show CDR1 as SGHNT and CDR2 as YYREEE (reference sequence). V lost 4 bases to trimming and J lost 5 bases; unmatched junction nucleotides: 7. The CDR3 nucleotides read TGTGCCAGCAGCCTAGCGGGGGGCCTGACGGAGACCCAGTACTTC. Amino acid sequence: CASSLAGGLTETQYF.

V gene TRBV7-3 combines with J gene TRBJ2-3; D remains unclear. The germline V and J ends were trimmed by 5 bases and 4 bases, with 7 bases remaining between them. CDR1 is SGHTA and CDR2 is FQGTGA in the germline V gene. The CDR3 contains 12 residues. The CDR3 DNA sequence: TGTGCCAGCAGCCTAGACTCAGATACGCAGTATTTT. This encodes CASSLDSDTQYF.

This chain connects TRBV30 to TRBJ1-2; D is perhaps TRBD1 (6 bases). Per germline, CDR1 GTSNPN and CDR2 SVGIG (reference sequence). V lost 3 bases to trimming and J lost 3 bases, with 20 bases between them. This CDR3 comprises 16 residues. CDR3 sequence: CAWRDRGQYFYYGYTF. The CDR3 bases are TGTGCCTGGAGAGATCGCGGACAGTATTTCTACTATGGCTACACCTTC. Full variable domain (missing parts from reference TRBV30 and TRBJ1-2): SQTIHQWPATLVQPVGSPLSLECTVEGTSNPNLYWYRQAAGRGLQLLFYSVGIGQISSEVPQNLSASRPQDRQFILSSKKLLLSDSGFYLCAWRDRGQYFYYGYTFGSGTRLTVV.

The chain has TRBV24-1 and TRBJ2-2, with 10 bases lining up with TRBD1. The ends lost 4 bases at V and 4 bases at J; junction bases unmatched: 5. The CDR3 totals 16 residues. CDR1 and CDR2 from the germline V gene are KGHDR and SFDVKD. CDR3 sequence (DNA): TGTGCCACCAGTGAACCGGGACAGGGGCGCACCGGGGAGCTGTTTTTT. Encoded protein: CATSEPGQGRTGELFF.

The chain employs TRBV6-2 or TRBV6-3 and TRBJ1-1, with D possibly matching TRBD1 (5 bases). The CDR3 runs 14 residues. Germline values: CDR1 MNHEY, CDR2 SVGEGT. Trimming stripped 6 bases from V and 0 bases from J, with 11 bases between. In DNA, the CDR3 is TGTGCCAGCAGCCCCCGGGGACTGAACACTGAAGCTTTCTTT. Translated, it gives CASSPRGLNTEAFF.

The chain joins TRBV3-1 (or the pseudogene TRBV3-2) to TRBJ2-5; the match to TRBD1 covers 8 bases. This CDR3 has 15 residues. J gave up 2 bases and V 3 bases, and 5 bases lay outside the gene matches. Germline CDR1 and CDR2: LGHDT and YNNKEL (reference sequence). CDR3 loop: CASSHGQGIQETQYF. The CDR3 DNA reads TGTGCCAGCAGCCACGGACAGGGTATACAAGAGACCCAGTACTTC.

V is TRBV7-2 and J is TRBJ2-7; 7 bases are shared with TRBD2. CDR3 length: 14 residues. Unmatched junction bases numbered 2, after V lost 2 bases and J lost 1 base. The germline gives CDR1 SGHTA, CDR2 FQGNSA. As DNA, the CDR3 is TGTGCCAGCAGCTTACAGCGGGGATCCTACGAGCAGTACTTC. As protein: CASSLQRGSYEQYF.

This clone was detected only once. J is TRBJ2-2 and V is TRBV27; perhaps D is TRBD1 or TRBD2 (5 bases each). Germline lookup yields CDR1 MNHEY and CDR2 SMNVEV (reference sequence). The CDR3 has 14 residues. Trimming took 3 bases from V and 6 from J, leaving 11 bases between them. CDR3 protein: CASSFEGFAGELFF. DNA of the CDR3: TGTGCCAGCAGTTTTGAGGGGTTCGCCGGGGAGCTGTTTTTT.

The chain joins TRBV29-1 to TRBJ1-1, with a tentative D call TRBD1 (6 bases). Germline CDR1 and CDR2: SQVTM and ANQGSEA. The ends were cut back, 7 bases at V and 4 bases at J, with 19 bases in the middle. The CDR3 extends over 14 amino acids. CDR3 coding DNA: TGCAGCGCCCGGGCGGCACAGGGAAGCACTGAAGCTTTCTTT. Translating gives CSARAAQGSTEAFF.

This clone was observed a few times. The J gene is TRBJ2-3, the V gene TRBV5-1, with 7 bases matching TRBD2. Germline V CDR1 and CDR2: SGHRS, YFSETQ. After removal of 3 bases from V and 2 bases from J, the junction contained 3 bases not matched to a gene. The CDR3 is 14 amino acids. CDR3 loop: CASSWGRVTDTQYF. Written as DNA, the CDR3 is TGCGCCAGCAGCTGGGGGAGGGTCACAGATACGCAGTATTTT.

The chain carries TRBV10-2 and TRBJ1-2; 9 nucleotides align to TRBD1. V lost 10 bases and J lost 5; bases outside the gene matches: 5. Germline CDR1 reads WSHSY; CDR2 reads SAAADI. The CDR3 runs 12 residues. The chain's CDR3 is CATRDREYGYTF. The DNA of the CDR3 is TGCGCCACCAGGGACAGGGAATATGGCTACACCTTC.

This clone appeared a single time. The rearrangement joins TRBV27 to TRBJ1-5, with a possible D match to TRBD1 (5 bases). The germline CDR1 and CDR2 sequences are MNHEY and SMNVEV (reference sequence). V gave up 1 base and J gave up 7 bases, with 14 bases separating them. The CDR3 consists of 15 residues. The CDR3 reads CASSLYKGTGQPQHF. The CDR3 DNA sequence: TGTGCCAGCAGTTTATACAAGGGGACTGGGCAGCCCCAGCATTTT.

The gene calls are TRBV29-1 and TRBJ1-2; 7 positions agree with TRBD1. The CDR3 is 12 amino acids. V was pared by 7 bases and J by 7 bases, with 9 bases of the junction left unmatched. Germline V lookup: CDR1 SQVTM, CDR2 ANQGSEA. This chain's CDR3 is CSGRQGSGGYTF. CDR3 nucleotides: TGCAGCGGTCGACAGGGCTCTGGTGGCTACACCTTC.

V is TRBV7-2 and J is TRBJ2-1, with D perhaps assigned TRBD1 or TRBD2 (5 bases each). The CDR3 has 16 amino acids. V was cut by 3 bases and J by 9 bases, with 21 bases left in between. The germline V gene encodes CDR1 SGHTA and CDR2 FQGNSA. CDR3 DNA: TGTGCCAGCAGCTTGATAGGGACCGCTGATTATAGTGAGCAGTTCTTC. Residues: CASSLIGTADYSEQFF.

The rearrangement uses TRBV27 and TRBJ1-5; D uncertain. CDR3 length equals 17 residues. V lost 4 bases and J 5 bases, leaving 21 bases between the germline ends. The V gene's germline CDR1 is MNHEY and CDR2 SMNVEV (reference sequence). CDR3 in DNA: TGTGCCAGCAGTTCCTCCCCGACATTCGGGTACGATCAGCCCCAGCATTTT. Protein: CASSSSPTFGYDQPQHF.

The V and J genes are TRBV30 and TRBJ2-7, with D possibly being TRBD1 or TRBD2 (5 bases each). CDR3 length: 12 amino acids. The V end was cut by 7 bases, the J end by 1 base, with 11 bases between. Per germline, CDR1 GTSNPN and CDR2 SVGIG (reference sequence). In DNA, the CDR3 is TGTGCCTCCGATGGGGGTTCCTACGAGCAGTACTTC. It encodes CASDGGSYEQYF.

The chain's CDR3 is CASSFQTTGANVLTF. The CDR3 region has the DNA TGTGCCAGCAGTTTCCAGACCACTGGGGCCAACGTCCTGACTTTC. The gene calls are TRBV27 and TRBJ2-6, with unresolved D. Germline V gene data show CDR1 as MNHEY and CDR2 as SMNVEV (reference sequence). This CDR3 has 15 amino acids. The V and J ends lost 3 bases and 2 bases respectively, with 8 bases between them.

This sequence joins TRBV5-4 and TRBJ1-2; D is possibly TRBD1 (6 bases). V shed 0 bases and J shed 4 bases, with 7 bases lying between them. Germline-derived CDR1 and CDR2 are SGHNT and YYREEE (reference sequence). This CDR3 has 13 amino acids. The CDR3 sequence is CASSLEGGYGYTF. DNA of the CDR3: TGTGCCAGCAGCTTGGAGGGGGGCTATGGCTACACCTTC. The whole variable domain, filled in from reference TRBV5-4 and TRBJ1-2, reads ETGVTQSPTHLIKTRGQQVTLRCSSQSGHNTVSWYQQALGQGPQFIFQYYREEENGRGNFPPRFSGLQFPNYSSELNVNALELDDSALYLCASSLEGGYGYTFGSGTRLTVV.

CDR3 loop: CASSLPYPPSGTYNEQFF. CDR3 in DNA: TGTGCCAGCAGCTTGCCCTACCCTCCTAGCGGGACCTACAATGAGCAGTTCTTC. This sequence joins TRBV7-8 and TRBJ2-1; 9 nucleotides line up with TRBD2. The germline gives CDR1 SGHVS, CDR2 FQNEAQ. J was trimmed by 2 bases and V by 3 bases; bases with no gene match: 11. This CDR3 has 18 residues.

The chain couples TRBV6-1 to TRBJ1-3; maybe TRBD1 (6 bases). The CDR3 runs 15 residues. From germline, CDR1 is MNHNS and CDR2 SASEGT. The V and J ends lost 2 bases and 0 bases respectively, with 8 bases between them. The CDR3 DNA follows: TGTGCCAGCAGTGAAAGGGGGGACTCTGGAAACACCATATATTTT. Translating gives CASSERGDSGNTIYF.

The chain links TRBV27 to TRBJ1-6; a weak D match, TRBD1 (6 bases). Germline assignment: CDR1 MNHEY and CDR2 SMNVEV (reference sequence). CDR3 length equals 14 residues. The V end lost 5 bases, the J end lost 6 bases, and 11 bases lay between the germline ends. CDR3 protein: CASSINRVNSPLHF. The DNA of the CDR3 is TGTGCCAGCAGTATAAACAGGGTTAATTCACCCCTCCACTTT.